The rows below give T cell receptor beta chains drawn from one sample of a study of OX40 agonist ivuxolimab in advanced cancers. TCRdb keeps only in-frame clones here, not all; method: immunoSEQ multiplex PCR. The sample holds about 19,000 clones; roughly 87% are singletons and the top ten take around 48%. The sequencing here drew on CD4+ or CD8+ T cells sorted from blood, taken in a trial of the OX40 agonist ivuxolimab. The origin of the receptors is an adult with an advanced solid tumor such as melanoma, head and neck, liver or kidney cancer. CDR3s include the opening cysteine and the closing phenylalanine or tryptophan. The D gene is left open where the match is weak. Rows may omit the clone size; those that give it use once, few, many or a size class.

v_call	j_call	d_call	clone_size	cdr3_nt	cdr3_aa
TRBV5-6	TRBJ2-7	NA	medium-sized	TGTGCCAGCAGCTTCCAGGAATGGAACGAGCAGTACTTC	CASSFQEWNEQYF
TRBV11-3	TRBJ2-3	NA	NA	TGTGCCAGCAGTCCCAACCAGGGAGATACGCAGTATTTT	CASSPNQGDTQYF
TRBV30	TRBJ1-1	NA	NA	TGTGCCTGGAGTTGGGGCGGGGAGAACACTGAAGCTTTCTTT	CAWSWGGENTEAFF
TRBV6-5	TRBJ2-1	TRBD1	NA	TGTGCCAGCAGGTTGGGGACAGCCTACAATGAGCAGTTCTTC	CASRLGTAYNEQFF
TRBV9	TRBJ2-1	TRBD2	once	TGTGCCAGCAGCGTAGCACTAGCGGGAGTGGGTGAGCAGTTCTTC	CASSVALAGVGEQFF
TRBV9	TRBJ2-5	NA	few	TGTGCCAGCAGCGCGCAAGGGCAGACACAAGAGACCCAGTACTTC	CASSAQGQTQETQYF
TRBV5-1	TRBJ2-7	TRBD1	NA	TGCGCCAGCAGCTTGGCGCCAGGGGGCTACGAGCAGTACTTC	CASSLAPGGYEQYF
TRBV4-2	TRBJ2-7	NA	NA	TGTGCCAGCAATGCGGGCGGTCCGGAGGACGAGCAGTACTTC	CASNAGGPEDEQYF
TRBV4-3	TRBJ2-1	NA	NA	TGCGCCAGCAGCTTGGACCGGGACTCATACAATGAGCAGTTCTTC	CASSLDRDSYNEQFF
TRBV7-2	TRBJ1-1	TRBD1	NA	TGTGCTAGCAGTTTGGACAGGGAGGCTGAAGCTTTCTTT	CASSLDREAEAFF
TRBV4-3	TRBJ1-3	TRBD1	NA	TGCGCCAGCAGCCAAGATCCGGGACAGAAGAAAGACTCTGGAAACACCATATATTTT	CASSQDPGQKKDSGNTIYF
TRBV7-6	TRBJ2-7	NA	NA	TGTGCCAGCAGCTTAGTGTCTACAGGGAAAGGGTACGAGCAGTACTTC	CASSLVSTGKGYEQYF
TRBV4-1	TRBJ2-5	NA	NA	TGCGCCAGCAGCCAAGGATGGGTGCCCCAAGAGACCCAGTACTTC	CASSQGWVPQETQYF
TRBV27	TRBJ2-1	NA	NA	TGTGCCAGCACTGTGGCGGGTGGCTCCTACAATGAGCAGTTCTTC	CASTVAGGSYNEQFF
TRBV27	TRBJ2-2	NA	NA	TGTGCCAGCAGTTTGGTCAGGGCGGGCGGGGAGCTGTTTTTT	CASSLVRAGGELFF
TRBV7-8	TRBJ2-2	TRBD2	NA	TGTGCCAGCAGCTTAGGCCTCGGGGGGACCGGGGAGCTGTTTTTT	CASSLGLGGTGELFF
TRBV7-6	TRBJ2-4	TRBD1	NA	TGTGCCAGCAGCCCCTGGGCGGCAGGGGGCGAGGCCAAAAACATTCAGTACTTC	CASSPWAAGGEAKNIQYF
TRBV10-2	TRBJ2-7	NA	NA	TGCGCCAGCAGTCCGGGAGCCTACGAGCAGTACTTC	CASSPGAYEQYF
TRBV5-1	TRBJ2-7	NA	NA	TGCGCCAGCTCCCTGGCCGCAGGCGAGCAGTACTTC	CASSLAAGEQYF
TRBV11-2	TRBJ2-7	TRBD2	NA	TGTGCCAGCAGCTTAGGAGGCGGACTAGCCTACGAGCAGTACTTC	CASSLGGGLAYEQYF
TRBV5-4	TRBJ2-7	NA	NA	TGTGCCAGCAGCTTAAACCTCGGGGAAGAGCAGTACTTC	CASSLNLGEEQYF
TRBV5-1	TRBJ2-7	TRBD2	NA	TGCGCCAGCAGCTTGGATTGGGGGCCACTAGCGGATCCCCACCACGAGCAGTACTTC	CASSLDWGPLADPHHEQYF
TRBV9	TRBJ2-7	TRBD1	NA	TGTGCCAGCAGCGTAGGACAGGGGGCCTACGAGCAGTACTTC	CASSVGQGAYEQYF
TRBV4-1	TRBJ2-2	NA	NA	TGCGCCAGCAGCCAACTGTATAGGCTGGGGAACACCGGGGAGCTGTTTTTT	CASSQLYRLGNTGELFF
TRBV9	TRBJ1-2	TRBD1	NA	TGTGCCAGCAGCACGACAGGGTTAGGCTACACCTTC	CASSTTGLGYTF
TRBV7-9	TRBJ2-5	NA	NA	TGTGCCAGCAGCACACCCCGGACGGAGACCCAGTACTTC	CASSTPRTETQYF
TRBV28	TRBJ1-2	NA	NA	TGTGCCAGCAGTTTTCGGGGGTCGGGCTATGGCTACACCTTC	CASSFRGSGYGYTF
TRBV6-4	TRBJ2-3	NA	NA	TGTGCCAGCAGTGACGACTCCGCGAGCTCCACAGATACGCAGTATTTT	CASSDDSASSTDTQYF
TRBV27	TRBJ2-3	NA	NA	TGTGCCAGCAGTTTGGGGTTTAGCACAGATACGCAGTATTTT	CASSLGFSTDTQYF
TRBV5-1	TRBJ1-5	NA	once	TGCGCCAGCAGCTTGTTCCCCCATCAAGCCACAATCAGTAGGCCCCAGCATTTT	CASSLFPHQATISRPQHF
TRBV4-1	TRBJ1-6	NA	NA	TGCGCCAGCAGCCAACCCCGTGGACAAGATAATTCACCCCTCCACTTT	CASSQPRGQDNSPLHF
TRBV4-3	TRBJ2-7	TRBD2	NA	TGCGCCAGCAGCCAAGGGGGCGGGAGCTCCTACGAGCAGTACTTC	CASSQGGGSSYEQYF
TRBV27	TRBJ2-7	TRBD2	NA	TGTGCCAGCAGCCTGACTAGCGGGAGCTCCGAGCAGTACTTC	CASSLTSGSSEQYF
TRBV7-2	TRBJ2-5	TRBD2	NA	TGTGCCAGCAGCTTAGTGACTAGCGGGAGGGTGTGGTACTTC	CASSLVTSGRVWYF
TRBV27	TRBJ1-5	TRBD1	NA	TGTGCCAGCAGTTTAGGACAGGGGAGCAATCAGCCCCAGCATTTT	CASSLGQGSNQPQHF
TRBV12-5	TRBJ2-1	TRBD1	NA	TGTGCTAGTGGTTGGGGACAGCCATCCTACAATGAGCAGTTCTTC	CASGWGQPSYNEQFF
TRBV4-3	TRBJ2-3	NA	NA	TGCGCCAGCAGCCCAAGGGTAACAGATACGCAGTATTTT	CASSPRVTDTQYF
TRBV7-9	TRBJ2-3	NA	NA	TGTGCCAGCAGCTTAGCGCTCGGGGGACTCGTGACCTCCAATACGCAGTATTTT	CASSLALGGLVTSNTQYF
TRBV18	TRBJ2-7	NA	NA	TGTGCCAGCTCACTCATACAGGGTCCTAACGAGCAGTACTTC	CASSLIQGPNEQYF
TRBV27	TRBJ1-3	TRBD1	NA	TGTGCCAGCAGCAAGGACAGGGGTTACACCATATATTTT	CASSKDRGYTIYF
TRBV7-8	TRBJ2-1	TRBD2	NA	TGTGCCAGCAGCGCACCGACTAGCGGGAGCTACAATGAGCAGTTCTTC	CASSAPTSGSYNEQFF
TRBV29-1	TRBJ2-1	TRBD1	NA	TGCAGCGTTTGGGGACAGGGGACTTACAATGAGCAGTTCTTC	CSVWGQGTYNEQFF
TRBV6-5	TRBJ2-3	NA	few	TGTGCCAGCACCGGGGGGGGGACAGTAGCAGATACGCAGTATTTT	CASTGGGTVADTQYF
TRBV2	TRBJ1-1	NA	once	TGTGCCAGCAGCGCCGGAGGGGGGGTCACTGAAGCTTTCTTT	CASSAGGGVTEAFF
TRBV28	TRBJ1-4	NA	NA	TGTGCCAGCAGAAGGACGGTAAATGAAAAACTGTTTTTT	CASRRTVNEKLFF
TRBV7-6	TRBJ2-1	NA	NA	TGTGCCAGCAGCCTACGGACAGGAGGGCATGAGCAGTTCTTC	CASSLRTGGHEQFF
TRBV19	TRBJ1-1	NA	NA	TGTGCCAGTAGTCCCACAGAGTTTGGGAACACTGAAGCTTTCTTT	CASSPTEFGNTEAFF